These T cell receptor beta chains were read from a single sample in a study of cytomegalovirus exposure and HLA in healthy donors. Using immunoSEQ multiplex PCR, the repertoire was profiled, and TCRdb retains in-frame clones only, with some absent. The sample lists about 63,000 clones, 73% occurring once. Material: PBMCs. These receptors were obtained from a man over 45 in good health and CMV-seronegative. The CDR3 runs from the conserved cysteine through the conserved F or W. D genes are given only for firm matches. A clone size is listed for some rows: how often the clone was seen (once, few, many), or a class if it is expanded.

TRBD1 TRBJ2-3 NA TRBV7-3 TGTGCCAGCAGCTCCGGACAGGGTAACTCAGATACGCAGTATTTT CASSSGQGNSDTQYF
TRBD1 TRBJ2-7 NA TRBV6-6 TGTGCCAGCAGCGGACAGGAGTCCTACGAGCAGTACTTC CASSGQESYEQYF
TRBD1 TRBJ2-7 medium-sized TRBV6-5 TGTGCCAGCAGGTACGGACAGGGTCGAAACGAGCAGTACTTC CASRYGQGRNEQYF
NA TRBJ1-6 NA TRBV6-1 TGTGCCAGCCGCGAAAATTCACCCCTCCACTTT CASRENSPLHF
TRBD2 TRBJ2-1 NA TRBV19 TGTGCCAGTAGTACAGCACCTAGCGGGGGGGCCCCTGAGCAGTTCTTC CASSTAPSGGAPEQFF
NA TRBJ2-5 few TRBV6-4 TGTGCCAGCAGTGACTCGCTACCAGGGGTAAGGGGGCAAGAGACCCAGTACTTC CASSDSLPGVRGQETQYF
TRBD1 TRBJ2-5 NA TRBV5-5 TGTGCCAGCAGCCTGGGACAGCTTCAAGAGACCCAGTACTTC CASSLGQLQETQYF
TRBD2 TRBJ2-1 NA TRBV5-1 TGCGCCAGCAGCTTTCGCGGGGGGGACAATGAGCAGTTCTTC CASSFRGGDNEQFF
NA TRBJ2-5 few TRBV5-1 TGCGCCAGCAGCTTGGGACAGGCGGAGGAGACCCAGTACTTC CASSLGQAEETQYF
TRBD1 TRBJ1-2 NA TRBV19 TGTGCCAGTAGGGACAGGGCAAACTATGGCTACACCTTC CASRDRANYGYTF
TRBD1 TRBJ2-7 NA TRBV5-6 TGTGCCAGCAGCTTGACAGGGGTACCCTCCTACGAGCAGTACTTC CASSLTGVPSYEQYF
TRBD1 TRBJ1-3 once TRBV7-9 TGTGCCAGCAGCTTAGGGACAGGGGGCTCTGGAAACACCATATATTTT CASSLGTGGSGNTIYF
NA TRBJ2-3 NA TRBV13 TGTGCCAGCAGCTTACGAGGCGGGAAGACAGATACGCAGTATTTT CASSLRGGKTDTQYF
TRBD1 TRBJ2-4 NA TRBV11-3 TGTGCCAGCAGCTTAGGGACAGGGGACATTCAGTACTTC CASSLGTGDIQYF
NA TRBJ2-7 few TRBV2 TGTGCCAGCAGTGAAGCGCTTTTCTGGGGGAGCGGGTACGAGCAGTACTTC CASSEALFWGSGYEQYF
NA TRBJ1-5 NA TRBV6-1 TGTGCCAGCAGTGAAGAGGGGGGGCAGGCACCATATCAGCCCCAGCATTTT CASSEEGGQAPYQPQHF
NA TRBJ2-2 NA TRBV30 TGTGCCTGTAGGACTAACGGATACACCGGGGAGCTGTTTTTT CACRTNGYTGELFF
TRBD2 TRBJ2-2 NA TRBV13 TGTGCCAGCAGCCCCGGGACTAGCAGGAACACCGGGGAGCTGTTTTTT CASSPGTSRNTGELFF
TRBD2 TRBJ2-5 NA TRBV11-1 TGTGCCAGCGCCGGAAAAGAGAGACTAGCGGGGTTCGAGACCCAGTACTTC CASAGKERLAGFETQYF
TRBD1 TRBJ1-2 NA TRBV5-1 TGCGCCAGCAGCCCGGACAGGGTGGGTGGCTACACCTTC CASSPDRVGGYTF
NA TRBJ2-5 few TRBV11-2 TGTGCCAGCAGCTTAGGGGACATACTCGTTGGGGAGACCCAGTACTTC CASSLGDILVGETQYF
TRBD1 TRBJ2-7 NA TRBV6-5 TGTGCCAGCGGTAACCCGCGGGACAGGGCCTACGAGCAGTACTTC CASGNPRDRAYEQYF
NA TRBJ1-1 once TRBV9 TGTGCCAGCAGCGTATCCAGAAACACTGAAGCTTTCTTT CASSVSRNTEAFF
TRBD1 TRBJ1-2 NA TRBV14 TGTGCCAGCAGCCGACAGGGGGCTAACTATGGCTACACCTTC CASSRQGANYGYTF
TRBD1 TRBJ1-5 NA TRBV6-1 TGTGCCAGCAGTGAAATAGGGGGCTTCAACAATCAGCCCCAGCATTTT CASSEIGGFNNQPQHF
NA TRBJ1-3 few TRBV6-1 TGTGCCAGCAGTTCAGGGCAGGGAAACACCATATATTTT CASSSGQGNTIYF
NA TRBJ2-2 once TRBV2 TGTGCCAGCACCTCAGGAGGCACCGGGGAGCTGTTTTTT CASTSGGTGELFF
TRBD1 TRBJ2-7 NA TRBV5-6 TGTGCCAGCGGAAAGTTTGGGACAGCAGGCGGGCAGTACTTC CASGKFGTAGGQYF
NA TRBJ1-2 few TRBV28 TGTGCCAGCAGATCACATGGGGGGATCAACTATGGCTACACCTTC CASRSHGGINYGYTF
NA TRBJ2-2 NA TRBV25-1 TGTGCCAGCAGTGAATATTTCAGCGCATCCGGGGAGCTGTTTTTT CASSEYFSASGELFF
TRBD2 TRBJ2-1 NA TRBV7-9 TGTTCCAGCAGCATTGGACTAGCGGGTAGCAATGAGCAGTTCTTC CSSSIGLAGSNEQFF
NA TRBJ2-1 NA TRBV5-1 TGCGCCAGCAGAAAGACGGGTGATGAGCAGTTCTTC CASRKTGDEQFF
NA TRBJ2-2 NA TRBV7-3 TGTGCCAGCAGCTCAGGGGCGACAACCGGGGAGCTGTTTTTT CASSSGATTGELFF
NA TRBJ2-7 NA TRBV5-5 TGTGCCAGCAGCTTGGCCTCGACAGGTCCCCTCAACTACGAGCAGTACTTC CASSLASTGPLNYEQYF
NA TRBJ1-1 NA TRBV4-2 TGTGCCAGCAGCCAAACTCCCGGAGTTCTGAACACTGAAGCTTTCTTT CASSQTPGVLNTEAFF
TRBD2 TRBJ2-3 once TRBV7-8 TGTGCCAGCAGCTTATGGTCTAGCGGGGGGGCAGATACGCAGTATTTT CASSLWSSGGADTQYF
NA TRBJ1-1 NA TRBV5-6 TGTGCCAGCAGCTTGGTTGGCGACACCAACACTGAAGCTTTCTTT CASSLVGDTNTEAFF
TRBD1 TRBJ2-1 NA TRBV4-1 TGCGCCAGCAGCCAACCGGACAGGGCCCCCTACAATGAGCAGTTCTTC CASSQPDRAPYNEQFF
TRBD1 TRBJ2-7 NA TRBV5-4 TGTGCCAGCAGCTCTCGACAGGGGGCCTACGAGCAGTACTTC CASSSRQGAYEQYF
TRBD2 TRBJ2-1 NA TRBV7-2 TGTGCCAGCAGCTGGACTAGCGGGGGTTACAATGAGCAGTTCTTC CASSWTSGGYNEQFF
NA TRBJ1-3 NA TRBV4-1 TGCGCCAGCAGCCAAGTCGAGTTCGTCTCTGGAAACACCATATATTTT CASSQVEFVSGNTIYF
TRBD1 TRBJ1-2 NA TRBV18 TGTGCCAGCTCAGCACTGGTCGACAGGGTTTATGGCTACACCTTC CASSALVDRVYGYTF
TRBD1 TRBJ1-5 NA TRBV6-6 TGTGCCAGCAGACGGACAGGGGGCGATCAGCCCCAGCATTTT CASRRTGGDQPQHF
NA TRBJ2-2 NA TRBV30 TGTGCCCAAAGCCCGCAGGGAGGCACCGGGGAGCTGTTTTTT CAQSPQGGTGELFF
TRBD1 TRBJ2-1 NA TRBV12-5 TGTGCTAGTGGTTTGGTACTCCATAAAGGGACAGGGATCTACAATGAGCAGTTCTTC CASGLVLHKGTGIYNEQFF
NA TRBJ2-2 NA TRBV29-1 TGCAGCGTTGATGGGGGGACCGGGGAGCTGTTTTTT CSVDGGTGELFF
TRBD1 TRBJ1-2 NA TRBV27 TGTGCCAGCAGTTCTGTATCGGGACAGCCCAACTATGGCTACACCTTC CASSSVSGQPNYGYTF
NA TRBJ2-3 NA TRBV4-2 TGTGCCAGCAGCCAATTCCACTCTCTCACAGATACGCAGTATTTT CASSQFHSLTDTQYF
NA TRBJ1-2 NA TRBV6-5 TGTGCCAGCAGTCTCTATGGCTACACCTTC CASSLYGYTF
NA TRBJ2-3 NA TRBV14 TGTGCCAGCAGCCAAGATCCTCTGGTAGCACGAGATACAGATACGCAGTATTTT CASSQDPLVARDTDTQYF
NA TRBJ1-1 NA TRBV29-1 TGCAGCGCGACGTGGGCGGGGAACACTGAAGCTTTCTTT CSATWAGNTEAFF
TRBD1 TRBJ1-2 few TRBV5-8 TGTGCCAGCACCTTGACAGGGTGGTTTCGCTACACCTTC CASTLTGWFRYTF
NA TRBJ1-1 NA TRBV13 TGTGCCAGCAGCTTAGTCCTTACCGGGTCGGCTTTCTTT CASSLVLTGSAFF
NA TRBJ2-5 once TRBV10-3 TGTGCCATCAGTGAGTCGGTGGCGGGGAGTCTTGAGACCCAGTACTTC CAISESVAGSLETQYF
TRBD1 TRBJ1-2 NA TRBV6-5 TGTGCCAGCACAGGGGGGTCGTATGGCTACACCTTC CASTGGSYGYTF
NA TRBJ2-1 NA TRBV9 TGTGCCAGCAGCGTAGTTGGAGGGGGCCTGTACAATGAGCAGTTCTTC CASSVVGGGLYNEQFF
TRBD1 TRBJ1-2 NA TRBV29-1 TGCAGCGTTTGGGACAGGGGGGATGGCTACACCTTC CSVWDRGDGYTF